This T cell receptor beta chain was identified in a study of OX40 agonist ivuxolimab in advanced cancers. This table comes from immunoSEQ multiplex PCR, and its TCRdb copy is limited to in-frame clones, with some not included. The sample holds around 100,000 clones; almost 90% are singletons and the top ten take more than 0.15%. Study-wide findings and caveats: On average, CD8+ T cells had more expanded clones than CD4+.

J was trimmed by 4 bases and V by 5 bases; bases with no gene match: 7. Germline V gene data show CDR1 as SGHNT and CDR2 as YENEEA. The CDR3 is 15 amino acids. On this clone itself: Antigen unknown.

Sequencing used CD4+ or CD8+ T cells sorted from blood, obtained in a trial of the OX40 agonist ivuxolimab. The clonotype was recovered from an adult with an advanced solid tumor such as melanoma, head and neck, liver or kidney cancer. The chain links TRBV11-3 to TRBJ2-2; 7 bases agree with TRBD2. The CDR3, as DNA: TGTGCCAGCAGCCCGGGGACTAACCCCACCGGGGAGCTGTTTTTT. Translated, it gives CASSPGTNPTGELFF. Supplemented by reference TRBV11-3 and TRBJ2-2, the full variable domain reads EAGVVQSPRYKIIEKKQPVAFWCNPISGHNTLYWYLQNLGQGPELLIRYENEEAVDDSQLPKDRFSAERLKGVDSTLKIQPAELGDSAVYLCASSPGTNPTGELFFGEGSRLTVL.